Presented here are 28 T cell receptor beta chains from one specimen sequenced in a study of T-cell memory formation after mild COVID-19. A single record per CDR3 protein comes from TCRdb applying MiXCR to the 5' RACE reads. The top ten clones hold 20% to 25% of a sample with hundreds of thousands of distinct CDR3 sequences, about 17% of them seen once. Sample: PBMCs or a T cell subset sorted from them (not recorded which). The receptor source for this set is a young man who had mild COVID-19 (a few samples of this study predate the infection). Cell type and time point are not known.

The chain couples TRBV2 to TRBJ2-7; D uncertain. V was trimmed by 8 bases and J by 7 bases, leaving 9 bases between them. The CDR3 consists of 10 residues. Germline CDR1 SNHLY, CDR2 FYNNEI. CDR3 coding DNA: TGTGCCAGCGGGATCAGGGAGCAGTACTTC. This sequence encodes CASGIREQYF.

Only a few counts were recorded for this clonotype. The chain is built from TRBV29-1 and TRBJ2-2, with D perhaps given as TRBD1 or TRBD2 (6 bases each). The V gene's germline CDR1 is SQVTM and CDR2 ANQGSEA. V lost 0 bases and J lost 17, with 16 bases in between. The length of the CDR3 is 12 residues. The CDR3 spells CSVEDLGTGAFF. CDR3 nucleotides: TGCAGCGTTGAAGATCTAGGGACGGGGGCCTTTTTT.

V and J are TRBV7-2 and TRBJ2-3, with 10 positions matching TRBD2. This CDR3 is built from 15 residues. V trimming: 1 base; J trimming: 5 bases; junction bases outside the gene matches: 3. Per germline, CDR1 SGHTA and CDR2 FQGNSA. CDR3 loop: CASSLGLAGVDTQYF. For the CDR3, the DNA is TGTGCCAGCAGCTTAGGCCTAGCGGGAGTAGATACGCAGTATTTT. Drawing the rest from reference TRBV7-2 and TRBJ2-3, the complete variable domain is GAGVSQSPSNKVTEKGKDVELRCDPISGHTALYWYRQSLGQGLEFLIYFQGNSAPDKSGLPSDRFSAERTGGSVSTLTIQRTQQEDSAVYLCASSLGLAGVDTQYFGPGTRLTVL.

The V gene is TRBV18, the J gene TRBJ2-7; no reliable D call. Deletions cut 1 base from V and 0 bases from J, with 7 bases between. The CDR3 is 14 residues long. In germline, CDR1 is KGHSH, CDR2 LQKENI. As DNA, the CDR3 is TGTGCCAGCTCACCACGAGCGAACTCCTACGAGCAGTACGTC. Amino acids: CASSPRANSYEQYV.

This clonotype appeared a few times. This chain connects TRBV19 to TRBJ2-1, with D unresolved. The CDR3 is 13 amino acids. In germline, CDR1 is LNHDA, CDR2 SQIVND (reference sequence). The V end was cut by 3 bases, the J end by 10 bases, with 13 bases between. The CDR3 reads CASSISLLGEQFF. The CDR3 nucleotides read TGTGCCAGTAGTATCTCCCTCCTAGGGGAGCAGTTCTTC.

In its sample, this clonotype was seen a few times. This rearrangement joins TRBV18 to TRBJ1-4; D perhaps matches TRBD1 (5 bases). The V and J ends lost 4 bases and 5 bases respectively, with 11 bases between them. Per the germline V gene, CDR1 is KGHSH and CDR2 is LQKENI. This CDR3 comprises 14 residues. The CDR3 loop reads CASSQGHQNEKLFF. As DNA, the CDR3 is TGTGCCAGCTCACAAGGACACCAGAATGAAAAACTGTTTTTT.

This clonotype was counted a few times. The chain combines TRBV7-2 with TRBJ1-1, with D tentatively TRBD1 (6 bases). Germline lookup yields CDR1 SGHTA and CDR2 FQGNSA. V lost 1 base to trimming and J lost 1 base, with 10 bases between them. The CDR3 spans 15 residues. The DNA of the CDR3 is TGTGCCAGCAGCTTAGAGGGGGGTCGGAACACTGAAGCTTTCTTT. This encodes CASSLEGGRNTEAFF.

The rearrangement uses TRBV5-6 and TRBJ1-2; D is unresolved. The CDR3 is 16 residues long. Germline V gene lookup returns CDR1 SGHDT and CDR2 YYEEEE. V was clipped by 2 bases and J by 2 bases, with 16 bases between them. CDR3 bases: TGTGCCAGCAGCTTTCACCCCTACCTGGAGAACTATGGCTACACCTTC. It codes for CASSFHPYLENYGYTF.

This clonotype was picked up a small number of times. The CDR3 loop is CASSLGGPGPNYGYTF. For the CDR3, the DNA is TGTGCCAGCAGCTTAGGTGGTCCAGGCCCTAACTATGGCTACACCTTC. The chain has TRBV7-2 and TRBJ1-2; D is unclear. From germline, CDR1 is SGHTA and CDR2 FQGNSA. The CDR3 runs 16 residues. Trimming removed 1 base at V and 0 bases at J, with 12 bases between.

This clonotype was counted a few times. The chain has TRBV7-9 and TRBJ2-1, with 10 positions matching TRBD1. This CDR3 spans 16 amino acids. With 6 bases clipped from V and 7 bases from J, the junction kept 12 bases outside the gene matches. Germline loops: CDR1 SEHNR, CDR2 FQNEAQ (reference sequence). In nucleotides, the CDR3 is TGTGCCAGCAGTTCCGGGACAGGGGTGAGGGAGAATGAGCAGTTCTTC. It specifies CASSSGTGVRENEQFF.

This clonotype was observed many times. The J gene is TRBJ2-2, the V gene TRBV7-2; a weak D match, TRBD2 (5 bases). CDR3 size: 15 residues. CDR1 is SGHTA and CDR2 is FQGNSA in the germline V gene. With 1 base removed from V and 1 base from J, the gap between germline ends came to 7 bases. The CDR3 region is CASSLGGVNTGELFF. The CDR3, as DNA: TGTGCCAGCAGCTTAGGGGGAGTGAACACCGGGGAGCTGTTTTTT.

This clonotype was observed a few times. The V call is TRBV10-1, the J call TRBJ2-1, with 7 positions matching TRBD1. The CDR3 has 13 residues. The ends lost 4 bases at V and 8 bases at J; junction bases unmatched: 5. The germline V gene has CDR1 WNHNN and CDR2 SYGVQD (reference sequence). CDR3 DNA: TGCGCCAGCAGTGGACAGGGAACCCATGAGCAGTTCTTC. The encoded protein is CASSGQGTHEQFF.

A few counts support this clonotype. The chain combines TRBV15 with TRBJ2-3; D not certain. The ends were cut back, 3 bases at V and 3 bases at J, with 16 bases in the middle. Per the germline V gene, CDR1 is LNHNV and CDR2 is YYDKDF (reference sequence). The CDR3 loop spans 16 amino acids. CDR3 in DNA: TGTGCCACCAGCAGTCTTCGGCAAATAAGGACAGATACGCAGTATTTT. This encodes CATSSLRQIRTDTQYF.

This clonotype occurred a few times. One end of the junction is discordant with germline, which a read error may explain. This sequence joins TRBV2 and TRBJ2-6; 7 bases are a match to TRBD1. Germline CDR1 and CDR2: SNHLY and FYNNEI. This CDR3 contains 16 residues. CDR3 bases: TGTGCCAGCAATGAACAGGGGAAGTCTGGGGCCAACGTCCTGACTTTC. This encodes CASNEQGKSGANVLTF.

There are a few counts of this clonotype. For the CDR3, the DNA is TGTGCCAGCAGGGAGACAGGGGCTAGCACAGATACGCAGTATTTT. It translates to CASRETGASTDTQYF. This rearrangement joins TRBV12-3 or TRBV12-4 to TRBJ2-3; 8 bases fit TRBD1. The ends lost 6 bases at V and 0 bases at J; junction bases unmatched: 5. CDR3 size: 15 residues.

The chain uses TRBV27 and TRBJ2-3; 7 bases are shared with TRBD2. The CDR3 length is 14 residues. In germline, CDR1 is MNHEY, CDR2 SMNVEV (reference sequence). V lost 7 bases and J lost 2; bases outside the gene matches: 6. Here the CDR3 DNA reads TGTGCCAGCACCAGCGGGACTTTCACAGATACGCAGTATTTT. It encodes CASTSGTFTDTQYF.

J is TRBJ1-6 and V is TRBV5-5, with 7 bases identical to TRBD1. In germline, CDR1 is SGHKS, CDR2 YYEKEE (reference sequence). Losses at the gene ends were 0 bases for V and 1 base for J; bases not matched to a gene: 4. The length of the CDR3 is 17 residues. DNA for the CDR3: TGTGCCAGCAGCTTGGCGGCAGGGGGGTCCTATAATTCACCCCTCCACTTT. Translated, it gives CASSLAAGGSYNSPLHF.

This clonotype appeared many times. In nucleotides, the CDR3 is TGTGCCAGCAGCCCCGGGGCCTACGAGCAGTACTTC. Encoded protein: CASSPGAYEQYF. This rearrangement joins TRBV7-2 to TRBJ2-7; tentative D call: TRBD2 (5 bases). Germline V gene data show CDR1 as SGHTA and CDR2 as FQGNSA. CDR3 length: 12 residues. Trimming shortened V by 5 bases and J by 2 bases, and 7 bases separated the two germline ends. The full variable domain, its missing parts supplied by reference TRBV7-2 and TRBJ2-7, is GAGVSQSPSNKVTEKGKDVELRCDPISGHTALYWYRQSLGQGLEFLIYFQGNSAPDKSGLPSDRFSAERTGGSVSTLTIQRTQQEDSAVYLCASSPGAYEQYFGPGTRLTVT.

This clonotype was seen ten or more times. The gene calls are TRBV7-2 and TRBJ2-3, with D tentatively TRBD2 (6 bases). The CDR3 contains 14 residues. Trimming stripped 3 bases from V and 3 bases from J, with 10 bases between. Per germline, CDR1 SGHTA and CDR2 FQGNSA. The CDR3 reads CASSFMGGTDTQYF. The CDR3 DNA reads as TGTGCCAGCAGCTTTATGGGGGGTACAGATACGCAGTATTTT.

V is TRBV29-1 and J is TRBJ1-1; 7 bases agree with TRBD1. V lost 0 bases to trimming and J lost 3 bases; unmatched junction nucleotides: 7. The CDR3 loop spans 15 amino acids. Germline CDR1 is SQVTM and CDR2 is ANQGSEA. CDR3 nucleotide sequence: TGCAGCGTTGAAGACCCCGTGGGGACAGACACTGAAGCTTTCTTT. It yields the protein CSVEDPVGTDTEAFF. The full variable domain, rest sourced from reference TRBV29-1 and TRBJ1-1, is SAVISQKPSRDICQRGTSLTIQCQVDSQVTMMFWYRQQPGQSLTLIATANQGSEATYESGFVIDKFPISRPNLTFSTLTVSNMSPEDSSIYLCSVEDPVGTDTEAFFGQGTRLTVV.

At least ten counts were recorded for this clonotype. J is TRBJ2-1 and V is TRBV4-3; 10 bases are shared with TRBD2. The ends lost 4 bases at V and 9 bases at J; junction bases unmatched: 12. The CDR3 has 16 residues. CDR1 is LGHNA, CDR2 YSLEER, per germline. CDR3 DNA: TGCGCCAGCAGCCTCTCTCGCCAGCGGGGGGGCAGTGAGCAGTTCTTC. Translating it yields CASSLSRQRGGSEQFF.

This clonotype has only one observation. This sequence joins TRBV4-1 and TRBJ2-7; D is perhaps TRBD1 (5 bases). Germline lookup yields CDR1 MGHRA and CDR2 YSYEKL. The CDR3 loop spans 13 amino acids. V dropped 3 bases and J dropped 2 bases, with 8 bases sitting between them. In DNA form, the CDR3 reads TGCGCCAGCAGCCAGCAGGGCCCCTACGAGCAGTACTTC. It codes for CASSQQGPYEQYF.

This clonotype was detected only a few times. The J gene is TRBJ2-2, the V gene TRBV6-5; D gene unclear. Germline CDR1 is MNHEY and CDR2 is SVGAGI. The CDR3 has 12 residues. V shed 7 bases and J shed 3 bases, with 6 bases lying between them. The CDR3 DNA follows: TGTGCCAGCATGACTTACACCGGGGAGCTGTTTTTT. Residues: CASMTYTGELFF.

This clonotype was counted only a few times. The V gene is TRBV6-5, the J gene TRBJ2-1; D unclear. Germline assignment: CDR1 MNHEY and CDR2 SVGAGI. Trimming took 2 bases from V and 6 from J, leaving 17 bases between them. This CDR3 is built from 16 residues. Written as DNA, the CDR3 is TGTGCCAGCAGTTACGGTGGGGTGGGGTGGGGCAATGAGCAGTTCTTC. Translated, it gives CASSYGGVGWGNEQFF.

The V gene is TRBV10-3, the J gene TRBJ1-3; D not resolved. The CDR3 is 14 amino acids. Germline values: CDR1 ENHRY, CDR2 SYGVKD. The V end was cut by 7 bases, the J end by 2 bases, with 12 bases between. As DNA, the CDR3 is TGTGCCATCACCGACCGCGGGCCTGGAAACACCATATATTTT. This sequence encodes CAITDRGPGNTIYF.

This clonotype has just a few counts. The CDR3 sequence: CATSKDRASYNEQFF. The CDR3 DNA is TGTGCCACCAGCAAGGACAGGGCCTCCTACAATGAGCAGTTCTTC. V gene TRBV15 combines with J gene TRBJ2-1; 8 nucleotides align to TRBD1. Germline V gene sequence: CDR1 LNHNV, CDR2 YYDKDF (reference sequence). This CDR3 comprises 15 residues. Germline trimming cut 4 bases from V and 0 bases from J; bases unmatched to any gene: 2.

This sequence joins TRBV27 and TRBJ2-3, with unresolved D. Germline V gene lookup returns CDR1 MNHEY and CDR2 SMNVEV (reference sequence). This CDR3 is built from 13 residues. Trimming removed 2 bases at V and 6 bases at J, with 9 bases between. The CDR3 bases are TGTGCCAGCAGTTTAAATGCGGCGGATACGCAGTATTTT. Translated: CASSLNAADTQYF.

The chain couples TRBV20-1 to TRBJ1-6; possible D gene TRBD1, 5 bases. In germline, CDR1 is DFQATT, CDR2 SNEGSKA (reference sequence). The CDR3 is made up of 15 amino acids. The chain's CDR3 is CSVTTAGFVNSPLHF. The CDR3 nucleotides read TGCAGCGTAACGACAGCCGGTTTTGTGAATTCACCCCTCCACTTT.